This TCR beta chain is from a study of OX40 agonist ivuxolimab in advanced cancers. Overall study context: Dose-escalation patients suffered from hepatocellular carcinoma, melanoma, renal cell or head and neck cancer. Partial responses occurred in Three dose-escalation patients, one with hepatocellular carcinoma and two with cutaneous melanoma. Findings and caveats of the study: In a subset of nonresponders, normalized T-cell clonal expansion was also low.

Concerning this clone itself: Its antigen remains unidentified.

Autoimmune disease history or systemic immunosuppression barred patients. TCRdb's copy holds only in-frame clones and misses some; the assay was immunoSEQ multiplex PCR. The sample holds under 100,000 clones, about 91% seen once. Germline CDR1 SGHAT, CDR2 FQNNGV. The trim removed 5 bases at V and 1 base at J, leaving 9 bases unmatched. The length of the CDR3 is 16 residues. V and J are TRBV11-2 and TRBJ2-7, with 9 nucleotides matching TRBD1. This TCR was sampled from an adult with an advanced solid tumor such as melanoma, head and neck, liver or kidney cancer. The material sequenced was CD4+ or CD8+ T cells sorted from blood, taken in a trial of the OX40 agonist ivuxolimab. CDR3 sequence reads: CASSIGQGFTSYEQYF. The CDR3 nucleotides are TGTGCCAGCAGCATCGGACAGGGGTTTACATCCTACGAGCAGTACTTC.